One and the same sample provided the 28 T cell receptor beta chains below, sequenced in a study of shared clonotypes between healthy human individuals (dated by TCRdb to the early 2020s). Library method: the immunoSEQ multiplex PCR assay. In TCRdb, the immuneACCESS table is reduced to in-frame sequences with V and J assigned. These tables do not hold every clone; where another copy was compared, an unresolved V gene accounts for under half, and the others remain unexplained. The sample includes 470,000 or so clones, with around four fifths observed a single time. 12% of the sample is taken by the ten largest. The sequenced sample consisted of PBMCs. These receptors all come from a woman aged 35 to 49 in good health. Some clones in this sample may be carry-over from other donors' samples.

The V call is TRBV7-9, the J call TRBJ2-3; D gene uncertain. Between the trimmed V and J ends, which lost 8 bases and 2 bases, there was a span of 8 bases. This CDR3 spans 12 amino acids. CDR1 and CDR2 from the germline V gene are SEHNR and FQNEAQ (reference sequence). CDR3 sequence: CASGFFTDTQYF. Written as DNA, the CDR3 is TGTGCCAGCGGGTTCTTCACAGATACGCAGTATTTT.

This clone appeared a single time. V and J are TRBV7-9 and TRBJ2-1; the D gene is possibly TRBD2 (5 bases). V was cut by 5 bases and J by 4 bases, with 12 bases left in between. The CDR3 contains 14 residues. CDR1 and CDR2 (germline): SEHNR, FQNEAQ (reference sequence). CDR3 loop: CASSRGSAYNEQFF. The CDR3 DNA reads as TGTGCCAGCAGCCGGGGTAGCGCATACAATGAGCAGTTCTTC.

This CDR3 reads CASSGGQAVSYEQYF. CDR3 nucleotides: TGCGCCAGCAGCGGGGGACAGGCGGTCTCCTACGAGCAGTACTTC. This chain links TRBV5-1 with TRBJ2-7; TRBD1 agrees at 8 bases. Germline-derived CDR1 and CDR2 are SGHRS and YFSETQ. With 4 bases clipped from V and 0 bases from J, the junction kept 6 bases outside the gene matches. The CDR3 consists of 15 residues.

To note about this clone: A read error may account for a junction end that differs from germline. The rearrangement uses TRBV10-2 and TRBJ2-7; 9 nucleotides line up with TRBD2. Germline lookup yields CDR1 WSHSY and CDR2 SAAADI. The CDR3 runs 11 residues. CDR3 in DNA: TGCGCCAGCAGTGATAGCGGGAGAATCCTCTTC. This sequence encodes CASSDSGRILF.

This clone was counted many times. The sample holds other DNA sequences that translate to the same CDR3. DNA of the CDR3: TGTGCCAGTAGTCGGACGGTCACTTCCGGGGAGCTGTTTTTT. Its protein is CASSRTVTSGELFF. The rearrangement joins TRBV19 to TRBJ2-2; D is unresolved. The CDR3 runs 14 residues. Germline loops: CDR1 LNHDA, CDR2 SQIVND (reference sequence). V was pared by 5 bases and J by 6 bases, with 13 bases between.

This clone appeared once. The chain is built from TRBV2 and TRBJ2-7; D is ambiguous. This CDR3 has 12 amino acids. The ends were cut back, 3 bases at V and 3 bases at J, with 6 bases in the middle. Germline CDR1 SNHLY, CDR2 FYNNEI. CDR3 DNA: TGTGCCAGCAGTGAGACTGGCTACGAGCAGTACTTC. It is translated as CASSETGYEQYF.

The sample holds a few counts of this clone. A much larger clone differs from this one at a single base, so this may be a read error. Other DNA sequences of this sample code for an identical CDR3. The gene calls are TRBV4-3 and TRBJ2-7; D ambiguous. The CDR3 is made up of 16 amino acids. From germline, CDR1 is LGHNA and CDR2 YSLEER. The CDR3 DNA sequence: TGCGCCAGCAGCCTTCCGAGTCCCGAAAGCTCCTACGAGCAGTACTTT. This codes for CASSLPSPESSYEQYF.

This chain joins TRBV29-1 and TRBJ1-4; TRBD1 matches 8 bases. The germline CDR1 and CDR2 sequences are SQVTM and ANQGSEA. The CDR3 is made up of 13 amino acids. The trim removed 6 bases at V and 4 bases at J, leaving 4 bases unmatched. The CDR3, as DNA: TGCAGCGTCGGACAGGGAGATAATGAAAAACTGTTTTTT. Its translation is CSVGQGDNEKLFF.

Here the CDR3 reads CASSLYQESSYEQYF. The CDR3 DNA reads as TGTGCCAGCAGTTTATACCAGGAAAGCTCCTACGAGCAGTACTTC. The rearrangement uses TRBV28 and TRBJ2-7; no definite D call. V gave up 1 base and J gave up 0 bases, with 10 bases separating them. Germline V lookup: CDR1 MDHEN, CDR2 SYDVKM. The length of the CDR3 is 15 residues.

V usage is TRBV19 and J usage is TRBJ2-7; 11 bases are shared with TRBD2. Losses at the gene ends were 9 bases for V and 2 bases for J; bases not matched to a gene: 6. Germline V gene data show CDR1 as LNHDA and CDR2 as SQIVND (reference sequence). This CDR3 is built from 14 residues. CDR3 bases: TGTGCCAGCACTACTAGCGGGGGTCCCTACGAGCAGTACTTC. As protein: CASTTSGGPYEQYF.

This clone was seen only once. The chain has TRBV20-1 and TRBJ2-7; D is unclear. Germline V lookup: CDR1 DFQATT, CDR2 SNEGSKA (reference sequence). Trimming pared 3 bases from V and 7 bases from J, leaving 7 bases between. This CDR3 has 10 residues. CDR3 nucleotide sequence: TGCAGTGCTAGTGTTGCGGAGCAGTACTTC. It translates to CSASVAEQYF.

The rearrangement joins TRBV18 to TRBJ2-7, with 8 bases lining up with TRBD1. The CDR3 extends over 12 amino acids. Per the germline V gene, CDR1 is KGHSH and CDR2 is LQKENI. Trimming cost V 6 bases and J 6 bases; bases outside gene matches: 4. CDR3 sequence: CASSMDRAEQYF. CDR3 nucleotides: TGTGCCAGCTCCATGGACAGGGCCGAGCAGTACTTC.

This chain uses TRBV4-1 with TRBJ2-6, with 11 bases aligning to TRBD2. This CDR3 comprises 17 residues. J was trimmed by 3 bases and V by 6 bases; bases with no gene match: 7. Germline CDR1 is MGHRA and CDR2 is YSYEKL. This CDR3 reads CASRNLGLAVGANVLTF. The CDR3 coding sequence is TGCGCCAGCAGGAATCTGGGACTAGCGGTTGGGGCCAACGTCCTGACTTTC.

This sequence joins TRBV10-3 and TRBJ1-2, with TRBD1 as a possible D gene (5 bases). V was shortened by 6 bases and J by 4 bases, with 21 bases between the two germline ends. This CDR3 is 16 amino acids long. Germline V lookup: CDR1 ENHRY, CDR2 SYGVKD. DNA of the CDR3: TGTGCCATCAGGGTCGATGTGGGGGACTCAGGCTATGGCTACACCTTC. This codes for CAIRVDVGDSGYGYTF.

This clone was detected a few times. The rearrangement joins TRBV25-1 to TRBJ2-7; D ambiguous. There are 10 residues in the CDR3. V was shortened by 3 bases and J by 5 bases, with 2 bases between the two germline ends. In germline, CDR1 is MGHDK, CDR2 SYGVNS. As DNA, the CDR3 is TGTGCCAGCAGTGACCACGAGCAGTACTTC. Its translation: CASSDHEQYF.

V and J are TRBV2 and TRBJ2-1, with a weak D call TRBD2 (7 bases). Germline V gene data show CDR1 as SNHLY and CDR2 as FYNNEI. With 5 bases removed from V and 5 bases from J, the gap between germline ends came to 16 bases. CDR3 length: 15 amino acids. CDR3 DNA sequence: TGTGCCAGCAGTTTAGGGGGGACTACTGACAATGAGCAGTTCTTC. Translated, it gives CASSLGGTTDNEQFF.

This clone was detected only once. The chain carries TRBV11-2 and TRBJ1-2, with 9 positions matching TRBD1. The V gene end was trimmed by 3 bases and the J gene end by 8 bases; junction bases not matched to a gene: 10. Looked up from germline, CDR1 is SGHAT and CDR2 is FQNNGV. The CDR3 loop spans 15 amino acids. CDR3 residues: CASSLARTGVGGYTF. CDR3 sequence (DNA): TGTGCCAGCAGCTTGGCCCGGACAGGGGTCGGCGGCTACACCTTC.

This rearrangement joins TRBV19 to TRBJ2-5; D is uncertain. Trimming stripped 6 bases from V and 1 base from J, with 12 bases between. Per germline, CDR1 LNHDA and CDR2 SQIVND (reference sequence). The CDR3 is made up of 14 amino acids. Here the CDR3 reads CASSHPSVQETQYF. The CDR3 coding sequence is TGTGCCAGTAGCCATCCCAGCGTCCAAGAGACCCAGTACTTC.

This clone was counted ten times or more. The chain uses TRBV7-2 and TRBJ2-1, with a weak D call TRBD2 (6 bases). Germline V gene sequence: CDR1 SGHTA, CDR2 FQGNSA. The length of the CDR3 is 17 residues. Trimming cost V 6 bases and J 0 bases, with 18 bases left between them. CDR3 bases: TGTGCCAGCAGGGGACGTGGGACTGCACACTCCTACAATGAGCAGTTCTTC. Protein sequence: CASRGRGTAHSYNEQFF.

The chain has TRBV7-3 and TRBJ2-1, with a weak D call TRBD1 (5 bases). Germline loops: CDR1 SGHTA, CDR2 FQGTGA. Trimming removed 5 bases from V and 8 bases from J, with 16 bases in between. The CDR3 has 14 residues. This CDR3 is CASSPSLGVDEQFF. In nucleotides, the CDR3 is TGTGCCAGCAGCCCCTCCCTAGGGGTAGATGAGCAGTTCTTC.

V is TRBV15 and J is TRBJ2-2; D call uncertain. The CDR3 is 15 amino acids. The germline gives CDR1 LNHNV, CDR2 YYDKDF (reference sequence). Trimming took 0 bases from V and 4 from J, leaving 9 bases between them. As DNA, the CDR3 is TGTGCCACCAGCAGAGATGGACGCGTCACCGGGGAGCTGTTTTTT. As protein: CATSRDGRVTGELFF.

The chain uses TRBV29-1 and TRBJ2-3; 16 bases map to TRBD2. The CDR3 extends over 16 amino acids. The V segment lost 6 bases and the J segment 8 bases; nucleotides outside the gene matches: 11. Germline values: CDR1 SQVTM, CDR2 ANQGSEA. This chain's CDR3 is CSVRVPGLAGGVTQYF. CDR3 coding DNA: TGCAGCGTCCGAGTACCGGGACTAGCGGGAGGGGTTACGCAGTATTTT.

The V and J genes are TRBV4-2 and TRBJ2-2, with 10 bases aligning to TRBD2. The CDR3 totals 16 residues. V dropped 4 bases and J dropped 7; count of bases not matched to a gene: 9. Germline V gene sequence: CDR1 LGHNA, CDR2 YNFKEQ. CDR3 DNA: TGTGCCAGCAGCCTATCTAGCGGGAGTAGCTTCGGGGAGCTGTTTTTT. This codes for CASSLSSGSSFGELFF.

This chain uses TRBV19 with TRBJ2-7; tentative D call: TRBD1 (6 bases). The CDR3 runs to 13 residues. The germline V and J ends were trimmed by 4 bases and 2 bases, with 9 bases remaining between them. Germline-derived CDR1 and CDR2 are LNHDA and SQIVND (reference sequence). The CDR3 DNA follows: TGTGCCAGTAGTAGGACAGCCGCCTACGAGCAGTACTTC. Translating gives CASSRTAAYEQYF. Together with reference TRBV19 and TRBJ2-7, the CDR3 gives the full variable domain: DGGITQSPKYLFRKEGQNVTLSCEQNLNHDAMYWYRQDPGQGLRLIYYSQIVNDFQKGDIAEGYSVSREKKESFPLTVTSAQKNPTAFYLCASSRTAAYEQYFGPGTRLTVT.

The chain employs TRBV19 and TRBJ1-1; D is possibly TRBD1 (6 bases). Germline V gene data show CDR1 as LNHDA and CDR2 as SQIVND (reference sequence). The CDR3 contains 15 residues. V was clipped by 7 bases and J by 4 bases, with 19 bases between them. The CDR3 nucleotides are TGTGCCAGTACCCATTGGGGGGCGGCGGGCACTGAAGCTTTCTTT. This encodes CASTHWGAAGTEAFF.

The table lists this clone with many counts. Here the CDR3 DNA reads TGTGCCAGCAGCTTAGTCCGGAATCAGCCCCAGCATTTT. It yields the protein CASSLVRNQPQHF. This rearrangement joins TRBV11-3 to TRBJ1-5, with unresolved D. Germline CDR1 is SGHNT and CDR2 is YENEEA. This CDR3 is built from 13 residues. V lost 1 base and J 4 bases, leaving 5 bases between the germline ends.

A remark on this clone: It is likely a read error: a sequence one base away is far more abundant. V gene TRBV4-3 combines with J gene TRBJ1-4, with 10 bases fitting TRBD1. Per germline, CDR1 LGHNA and CDR2 YSLEER. The CDR3 consists of 16 residues. In DNA form, the CDR3 reads TGCGCCAGCAGCCAAGATCTTGGGACAGGGGCCGAAAAACTGCTTTTT. Amino acid sequence: CASSQDLGTGAEKLLF.

This chain uses TRBV19 with TRBJ2-5; 11 bases agree with TRBD1. Germline V CDR1 and CDR2: LNHDA, SQIVND (reference sequence). V trimming: 10 bases; J trimming: 4 bases; junction bases outside the gene matches: 5. The CDR3 sequence is 13 residues long. This CDR3 reads CATGDRGGETQYF. The DNA for the CDR3 is TGTGCCACCGGGGACAGGGGGGGAGAGACCCAGTACTTC.